This T cell receptor beta chain appears in the sequencing data of a study of T-cell reconstitution after alpha-beta-depleted transplantation in children. V dropped 1 base and J dropped 0 bases, with 19 bases sitting between them. CDR3 length: 18 amino acids. Germline CDR1 and CDR2: SGHDT and YYEEEE. Unique molecular identifiers featured in how the TCRbeta library was prepared. TCRdb re-analysed the PCR reads in MiXCR, keeping a single row per CDR3 protein. The sample yields around 80,000 distinct CDR3 sequences, 15% to 20% seen once. This clonotype has a handful of counts. Its target is unknown. Study-wide results and limits: Surviving recipient T cells and intrathymic progenitors accounted for some patients' high TCRbeta diversity at day 60.

This chain uses TRBV5-6 with TRBJ2-5; D unresolved. Source: PBMCs, mostly from graft donor cells, taken 360 days after TCRalphabeta/CD19-depleted stem cell transplant. The receptor was derived from a male patient between 2 and 9 years old who had a stem cell transplant for acute lymphoblastic leukemia, so the T cells may come from the graft donor. The CDR3 DNA reads TGTGCCAGCAGCTTGAGTGGAAAGGCGTCCCAATACCAAGAGACCCAGTACTTC. This codes for CASSLSGKASQYQETQYF.